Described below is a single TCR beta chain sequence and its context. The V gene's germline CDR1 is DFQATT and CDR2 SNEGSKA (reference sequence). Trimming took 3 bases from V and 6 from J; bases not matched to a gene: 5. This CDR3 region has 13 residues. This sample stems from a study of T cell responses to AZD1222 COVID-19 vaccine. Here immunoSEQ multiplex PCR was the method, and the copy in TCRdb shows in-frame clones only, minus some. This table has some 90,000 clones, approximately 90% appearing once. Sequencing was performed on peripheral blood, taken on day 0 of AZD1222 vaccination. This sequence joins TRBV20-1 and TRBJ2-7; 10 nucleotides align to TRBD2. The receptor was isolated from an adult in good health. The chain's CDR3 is CSASLAGGSEQYF. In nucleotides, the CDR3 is TGCAGTGCTAGTTTAGCGGGAGGTTCCGAGCAGTACTTC.